The clone carrying this T cell receptor beta chain was recorded once. Its antigen is undetermined. Sequenced by immunoSEQ multiplex PCR; TCRdb stores in-frame clones only, minus some. This sample has around 99,000 clones; 91% occur once, and the top ten carry about 20%. The entry originates in a study of T cell responses to AZD1222 COVID-19 vaccine. Across the whole study: Researchers grouped second doses given at about 4 or about 12 weeks into one pool.

Germline CDR1 reads LGHDT; CDR2 reads YNNKEL (reference sequence). V shed 10 bases and J shed 5 bases, with 14 bases lying between them. This CDR3 contains 12 residues. Study-wide results and caveats: In a largely white British group with more females than males, clonal diversity was possibly underestimated. Within unmutated variant regions lay the reported targets of nearly half of spike-specific TCRs.

The sequencing here drew on peripheral blood, taken on day 0 of AZD1222 vaccination. V and J are TRBV3-1 (or the pseudogene TRBV3-2) and TRBJ2-5; D may be TRBD1 (7 bases). The receptor's source is an adult in good health. The CDR3 loop reads CATEGALETQYF. The CDR3 bases are TGTGCCACGGAGGGGGCCTTGGAGACCCAGTACTTC.